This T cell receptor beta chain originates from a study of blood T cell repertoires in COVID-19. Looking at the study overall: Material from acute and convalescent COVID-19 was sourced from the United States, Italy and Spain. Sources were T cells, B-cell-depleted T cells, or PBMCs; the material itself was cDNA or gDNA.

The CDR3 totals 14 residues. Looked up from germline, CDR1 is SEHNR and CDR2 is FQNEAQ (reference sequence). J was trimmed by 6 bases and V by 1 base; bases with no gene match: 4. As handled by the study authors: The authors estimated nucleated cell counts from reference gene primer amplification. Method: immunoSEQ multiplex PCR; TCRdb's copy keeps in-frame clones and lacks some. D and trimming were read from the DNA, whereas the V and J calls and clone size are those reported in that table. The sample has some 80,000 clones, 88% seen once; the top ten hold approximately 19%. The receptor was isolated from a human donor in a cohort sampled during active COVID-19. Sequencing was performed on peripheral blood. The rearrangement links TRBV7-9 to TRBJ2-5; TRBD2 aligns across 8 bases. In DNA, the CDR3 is TGTGCCAGCAGCTTAGGGACTAGCTTGCAGACCCAGTACTTC. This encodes CASSLGTSLQTQYF.